These 23 T cell receptor beta chains share one sample of origin, sequenced in a study of blood T cells in healthy people across ages. Next came a second PCR, run for about 6 to 11 cycles, which used a sample-barcoded 5' primer along with a J-beta primer mix. From the 5' RACE reads, TCRdb called clonotypes with MiXCR, one entry per CDR3 protein. The data contain 1.2 million to 1.5 million distinct CDR3 sequences, 42% of them singletons. Sequencing was performed on blood. All receptors come from a woman younger than 35 in good health.

The count of this clonotype is one. The chain links TRBV9 to TRBJ2-7; maybe TRBD2 (6 bases). The CDR3 contains 14 residues. Between the trimmed V and J ends, which lost 4 bases and 3 bases, there was a span of 14 bases. Germline V gene data show CDR1 as SGDLS and CDR2 as YYNGEE. The CDR3 reads CASSSGVGVYEQYF. The CDR3 bases are TGTGCCAGCAGCTCGGGAGTTGGGGTCTACGAGCAGTACTTC. The full variable domain, with the rest looked up from reference TRBV9 and TRBJ2-7, is DSGVTQTPKHLITATGQRVTLRCSPRSGDLSVYWYQQSLDQGLQFLIQYYNGEERAKGNILERFSAQQFPDLHSELNLSSLELGDSALYFCASSSGVGVYEQYFGPGTRLTVT.

The chain employs TRBV5-1 and TRBJ1-1; maybe TRBD1 (5 bases). V was cut by 0 bases and J by 5 bases, with 11 bases left in between. CDR1 is SGHRS, CDR2 YFSETQ, per germline. This CDR3 is 14 amino acids long. The CDR3 region has the DNA TGCGCCAGCAGCTTGGCCTTTGGGGGAACTGAAGCTTTCTTT. It specifies CASSLAFGGTEAFF.

This clonotype was counted between two and nine times. The genes are TRBV12-3 or TRBV12-4 and TRBJ2-7, with TRBD2 matching 10 bases. The J call may not be correct, given that the DNA end is closer to TRBJ2-5. The length of the CDR3 is 15 residues. CDR3 residues: CASSLRLAGVETQYF. CDR3 nucleotides: TGTGCCAGCAGTCTACGGCTAGCGGGGGTGGAGACCCAGTACTTC.

This clonotype occurred many times. This chain links TRBV29-1 with TRBJ2-3, with TRBD1 matching over 7 bases. V trimming: 0 bases; J trimming: 14 bases; junction bases outside the gene matches: 11. The length of the CDR3 is 13 residues. CDR1 SQVTM and CDR2 ANQGSEA come from the germline V gene. The CDR3 DNA follows: TGCAGCGTTGAAGATCGGGGACAGCCGGATAGGTATTTT. The encoded protein is CSVEDRGQPDRYF.

In regard to this clonotype: At one end, the junction sequence differs from germline, possibly due to a read error. The chain carries TRBV5-1 and TRBJ2-1, with 11 bases identical to TRBD2. The CDR3 is 15 residues long. Germline V gene data show CDR1 as SGHRS and CDR2 as YFSETQ. DNA for the CDR3: TGCGCCGGCAGCAATAGCGGGGGGGCGGAAAATGAGCAGTTCTTC. Translated, it gives CAGSNSGGAENEQFF.

The rearrangement uses TRBV6-4 and TRBJ2-1; TRBD2 matches at 7 bases. V shed 3 bases, J shed 3 bases, and the junction held 8 bases outside the gene matches. This CDR3 comprises 16 residues. Per the germline V gene, CDR1 is MRHNA and CDR2 is SNTAGT. The CDR3 here is CASSDLAAWNYNEQFF. Written as DNA, the CDR3 is TGTGCCAGCAGTGATCTAGCGGCTTGGAACTACAATGAGCAGTTCTTC.

V usage is TRBV30 and J usage is TRBJ1-4; 8 nucleotides line up with TRBD1. Germline CDR1 and CDR2: GTSNPN and SVGIG (reference sequence). The trim removed 1 base at V and 4 bases at J, leaving 5 bases unmatched. This CDR3 is built from 15 residues. Written as DNA, the CDR3 is TGTGCCTGGAGTGCCATGGACAGGGATAATGAAAAACTGTTTTTT. Protein product: CAWSAMDRDNEKLFF.

This chain uses TRBV7-9 with TRBJ2-2; no firm D call. This CDR3 is built from 11 residues. Germline CDR1 and CDR2: SEHNR and FQNEAQ (reference sequence). V dropped 4 bases and J dropped 14 bases, with 11 bases sitting between them. As DNA, the CDR3 is TGTGCCAGCAGCTACGACGTGTTCCTGTTTTTT. This encodes CASSYDVFLFF.

The chain combines TRBV11-2 with TRBJ2-4, with TRBD2 matching over 7 bases. Near its end, the DNA agrees better with TRBJ2-5, so the J call may be wrong. The CDR3 loop spans 18 amino acids. The germline V gene encodes CDR1 SGHAT and CDR2 FQNNGV. CDR3 protein: CASSLVQRSSGPQETQYF. In DNA, the CDR3 is TGTGCCAGCAGCTTAGTCCAGAGGTCTAGCGGACCTCAAGAGACCCAGTACTTC.

DNA for the CDR3: TGTGCCAGTAGTATTTTGGGGGAGGACACAGATACGCAGTATTTT. This translates into CASSILGEDTDTQYF. J is TRBJ2-3 and V is TRBV19, with D perhaps matching TRBD2 (6 bases). Trimming stripped 3 bases from V and 2 bases from J, with 12 bases between. CDR1 and CDR2 (germline): LNHDA, SQIVND (reference sequence). CDR3 length equals 15 residues.

This clonotype occurred a few times. This chain connects TRBV3-1 to TRBJ1-2, with a tentative D call TRBD1 (5 bases). Germline CDR1 reads LGHDT; CDR2 reads YNNKEL (reference sequence). V lost 7 bases, J lost 5 bases, and 26 bases lay in between. The CDR3 length is 17 residues. CDR3 sequence: CASTPSGGRGLLYGYTF. The CDR3 DNA reads as TGTGCCAGCACCCCGTCTGGGGGTCGGGGACTACTGTATGGCTACACCTTC.

This clonotype came up a few times. The chain is built from TRBV28 and TRBJ2-7; D gene unclear. Germline values: CDR1 MDHEN, CDR2 SYDVKM. CDR3 length: 13 amino acids. V lost 2 bases and J 3 bases, leaving 8 bases between the germline ends. CDR3 nucleotides: TGTGCCAGCAGTTTAGTCACGTTCTACGAGCAGTACTTC. This gives the protein CASSLVTFYEQYF.

The chain couples TRBV7-9 to TRBJ2-1; maybe TRBD2 (6 bases). The CDR3 consists of 16 residues. The germline V gene has CDR1 SEHNR and CDR2 FQNEAQ (reference sequence). Trimming took off 5 bases at V and 4 bases at J, with 18 bases between the two ends. CDR3 protein: CASSRPGLIEYNEQFF. In nucleotides, the CDR3 is TGTGCCAGCAGCCGTCCGGGACTTATAGAATACAATGAGCAGTTCTTC.

This clonotype was detected only a few times. This sequence joins TRBV7-2 and TRBJ1-2; D is possibly TRBD1 (5 bases). Trimming pared 2 bases from V and 2 bases from J, leaving 15 bases between. Looked up from germline, CDR1 is SGHTA and CDR2 is FQGNSA. There are 16 residues in the CDR3. In DNA, the CDR3 is TGTGCCAGCAGCTTATTGGGGGGGATCGCCAACTATGGCTACACCTTC. This gives the protein CASSLLGGIANYGYTF. Based on the CDR3 plus reference TRBV7-2 and TRBJ1-2, the full variable domain is GAGVSQSPSNKVTEKGKDVELRCDPISGHTALYWYRQSLGQGLEFLIYFQGNSAPDKSGLPSDRFSAERTGGSVSTLTIQRTQQEDSAVYLCASSLLGGIANYGYTFGSGTRLTVV.

V and J are TRBV4-1 and TRBJ1-3, with D unclear. This CDR3 is 15 amino acids long. Germline CDR1 is MGHRA and CDR2 is YSYEKL. Between the trimmed V and J ends, which lost 1 base and 4 bases, there was a span of 11 bases. The CDR3 protein is CASSQVDLSGNTIYF. The DNA of the CDR3 is TGCGCCAGCAGCCAAGTAGACCTGTCCGGAAACACCATATATTTT.

This clonotype was detected many times. The chain joins TRBV7-9 to TRBJ2-5; TRBD2 agrees at 16 bases. The CDR3 consists of 19 residues. CDR1 SEHNR and CDR2 FQNEAQ come from the germline V gene (reference sequence). V was clipped by 2 bases and J by 5 bases; unmatched bases: 11. The CDR3 DNA sequence: TGTGCCAGCAGCTTAACCGGGGGGACTAGCGGGAGGGCCTTGGAGACCCAGTACTTC. Its translation is CASSLTGGTSGRALETQYF.

There are many counts of this clonotype. The rearrangement joins TRBV7-2 to TRBJ1-4; D might be TRBD1 (6 bases). Per germline, CDR1 SGHTA and CDR2 FQGNSA. The CDR3 covers 15 residues. Trimming took off 5 bases at V and 2 bases at J, with 12 bases between the two ends. The CDR3 DNA follows: TGTGCCAGCAGCCTAAGGACAGCTACTAATGAAAAACTGTTTTTT. Encoded protein: CASSLRTATNEKLFF.

The gene calls are TRBV2 and TRBJ2-5; 10 nucleotides line up with TRBD2. Gene TRBJ2-7 matches the end of the DNA better, so the J call may be wrong. The CDR3 loop spans 14 amino acids. Germline CDR1 SNHLY, CDR2 FYNNEI. The DNA of the CDR3 is TGTGCCAGCAGTGGAGCGGGGGGGCCATACGAGCAGTACTTC. Translation gives CASSGAGGPYEQYF.

The rearrangement links TRBV4-2 to TRBJ2-1; 7 bases fit TRBD2. V lost 1 base to trimming and J lost 3 bases; unmatched junction nucleotides: 6. Germline V lookup: CDR1 LGHNA, CDR2 YNFKEQ. The CDR3 has 16 residues. The CDR3 reads CASSQGGSGGYNEQFF. Here the CDR3 DNA reads TGTGCCAGCAGCCAAGGGGGGTCGGGGGGCTACAATGAGCAGTTCTTC.

With regard to this clonotype: This clone may be a read error of a much larger clone one base away. V and J are TRBV12-3 or TRBV12-4 and TRBJ2-1; D gene unclear. The CDR3 length is 15 residues. Written as DNA, the CDR3 is TGTGCCGGCAGTCCATCGGACGAAACAAACAATGAGCAGTTCTTC. Its translation: CAGSPSDETNNEQFF.

The chain joins TRBV4-1 to TRBJ1-2, with 9 bases fitting TRBD1. Germline assignment: CDR1 MGHRA and CDR2 YSYEKL. The CDR3 contains 16 residues. Germline trimming cut 8 bases from V and 2 bases from J; bases unmatched to any gene: 12. CDR3 DNA sequence: TGCGCCAGCGAACCCGGGACAGGGACCCTAAACTATGGCTACACCTTC. Encoded protein: CASEPGTGTLNYGYTF.

This chain links TRBV12-3 or TRBV12-4 with TRBJ2-3, with D possibly matching TRBD2 (5 bases). The CDR3 extends over 14 amino acids. The V end was cut by 6 bases, the J end by 2 bases, with 12 bases between. The CDR3 coding sequence is TGTGCCAGCAGCTATACTAGAATCACAGATACGCAGTATTTT. Its translation is CASSYTRITDTQYF.

The rearrangement joins TRBV29-1 to TRBJ2-7, with D unresolved. The J call could be wrong; TRBJ2-5 is a better fit for the DNA end. Germline V gives CDR1 SQVTM, CDR2 ANQGSEA. This CDR3 region has 13 residues. CDR3 nucleotides: TGCAGCGTTGACAGTGGCCCCGTGGGGACCCAGTACTTC. Protein sequence: CSVDSGPVGTQYF.